This T cell receptor (beta chain) emerged from a study of blood T cells in healthy people across ages. Study context: In model experiments, template switching was able to capture about one barcoded beta molecule for every two T cells that were present.

General study findings and limits: Expanded clonotype shifts may have been confounded, as the donors had an unknown CMV status.

CDR1 and CDR2 from the germline V gene are ENHRY and SYGVKD. V was pared by 2 bases and J by 2 bases, with 4 bases of the junction left unmatched. CDR3 length: 15 residues. A word on this clonotype: Its antigen is still unknown.

A sample-barcoded 5' primer and a J-beta primer mix were used in a second PCR of about 7 to 12 cycles. A minimum of 2.5 million CDR3-containing paired-end reads was obtained for each sample. TCRdb independently ran MiXCR on the 5' RACE reads; one entry per CDR3 protein. The table has 800,000 or so distinct CDR3 sequences, 20% to 25% seen once. The same sample was also used in a study of T cells of mothers and their children. Per that paper: The study sampled three healthy Caucasian mothers and their six children.

Sequenced: blood. The sequence was collected from a boy aged 10-17 years in good health. The gene calls are TRBV10-3 and TRBJ2-3; 7 nucleotides line up with TRBD1. The CDR3 DNA follows: TGTGCCATCAGTGAGCCGGGGACAGCCACAGATACGCAGTATTTT. It codes for CAISEPGTATDTQYF.